The sequence of this T cell receptor beta chain was determined in a study of blood T cell repertoires in COVID-19. About the study: Spain, Italy and the United States supplied samples that represented acute and convalescent COVID-19. PBMCs, B-cell-depleted T cells, or T cells provided the cDNA or gDNA that made up the material.

Original analysis: From reference gene primer amplification, estimates of nucleated cell counts were derived. Repertoires were generated with immunoSEQ multiplex PCR, while TCRdb's copy carries only in-frame clones and drops some. The DNA was the basis for D and trimming; V, J and clone size are from that table. The sample holds some 170,000 clones, roughly 89% seen once. The germline V and J ends were trimmed by 3 bases and 6 bases, with 9 bases remaining between them. CDR3 size: 14 residues. Germline values: CDR1 WSHSY, CDR2 SAAADI. The chain employs TRBV10-2 and TRBJ1-6, with D possibly matching TRBD1 (6 bases). Input material: peripheral blood. This receptor was taken from a woman aged 55-70 years who had recovered from COVID-19. Here the CDR3 DNA reads TGCGCCAGCAGTGATCCAGGGGTTAATTCACCCCTCCACTTT. It translates to CASSDPGVNSPLHF.